This entry lists 9 T cell receptor beta chains sequenced from one sample in a study of blood T cells in healthy people across ages. It was with a sample-barcoded 5' primer and a J-beta primer mix that a second PCR of roughly 7 to 12 cycles was run. From the 5' RACE reads, TCRdb called clonotypes with MiXCR, one entry per CDR3 protein. The sample yields some 930,000 distinct CDR3 sequences, 29% seen once. These data were also reused for a study on T cells of mothers and their children.

The sample taken for sequencing was blood. These receptors came from a woman aged 40 to 55 in good health.

For this clonotype: A much more abundant neighbour one base away suggests this may be a read error. The rearrangement uses TRBV5-1 and TRBJ2-1; unclear D gene. The J call may be incorrect, as the DNA end agrees better with TRBJ2-7. Germline values: CDR1 SGHRS, CDR2 YFSETQ. CDR3 size: 15 residues. The CDR3 DNA reads as TGCGCCAGCAGCTTGGAGGTTTCCAGAGGCAATGAGCAGTACTTC. Amino acid sequence: CASSLEVSRGNEQYF.

Of note for this clonotype: A read error may account for a junction end that differs from germline. This chain links TRBV4-1 with TRBJ1-1; 10 positions agree with TRBD1. Germline V lookup: CDR1 MGHRA, CDR2 YSYEKL. The CDR3 runs 16 residues. The CDR3 nucleotides read TGCGCCATCAGCCAAGAGTACCGGACAGGGGGCACTGAAGCTTTCTTT. Residues: CAISQEYRTGGTEAFF.

This clonotype was counted ten times or more. The chain combines TRBV27 with TRBJ2-7, with D possibly matching TRBD2 (6 bases). The CDR3 extends over 13 amino acids. Germline lookup yields CDR1 MNHEY and CDR2 SMNVEV (reference sequence). V gave up 6 bases and J gave up 0 bases, with 9 bases separating them. CDR3 amino acids: CASSGGVSYEQYF. In DNA form, the CDR3 reads TGTGCCAGCAGCGGCGGGGTCTCCTACGAGCAGTACTTC.

In DNA, the CDR3 is TGTGCCAGCAGTTTCGGGCCAGGTTGTCAGCCCCAGCATTTT. This encodes CASSFGPGCQPQHF. This sequence joins TRBV12-3 or TRBV12-4 and TRBJ1-5; D is ambiguous. The CDR3 is 14 residues long. Trimming shortened V by 3 bases and J by 6 bases, and 12 bases separated the two germline ends.

This clonotype was counted only a few times. The chain couples TRBV5-5 to TRBJ1-2, with D unresolved. CDR1 and CDR2 (germline): SGHKS, YYEKEE (reference sequence). There are 15 residues in the CDR3. Trimming shortened V by 4 bases and J by 4 bases, and 17 bases separated the two germline ends. The CDR3 is CASSTRTPGGYGYTF. The CDR3 bases are TGTGCCAGCAGCACCAGGACCCCGGGCGGCTATGGCTACACCTTC.

This clonotype was seen a handful of times. The rearrangement joins TRBV10-2 to TRBJ2-3; D tentatively fits TRBD1 or TRBD2 (6 bases each). The CDR3 is 13 residues long. The germline gives CDR1 WSHSY, CDR2 SAAADI. Trimming stripped 6 bases from V and 6 bases from J, with 13 bases between. The CDR3 DNA reads TGCGCCAGCAGGGGACAAGGGGGGGATACGCAGTATTTT. Its translation is CASRGQGGDTQYF.

Points on this clonotype: Germline and junction disagree at one end, which may indicate a read error. The DNA of the CDR3 is TGCGCCAGCAGCCTGGGACAGTCGAACACCGGGGGGCTGTTTTTT. The encoded protein is CASSLGQSNTGGLFF. The chain has TRBV5-1 and TRBJ2-2; tentatively, D is TRBD1 (7 bases). This CDR3 spans 15 amino acids. From germline, CDR1 is SGHRS and CDR2 YFSETQ.

This clonotype was seen a few times. The chain recombines TRBV12-3 or TRBV12-4 with TRBJ2-4, with 8 bases that match TRBD1. Trimming cost V 6 bases and J 13 bases; bases outside gene matches: 11. CDR3 length equals 13 residues. CDR3 sequence reads: CASRPDRVGEQYF. For the CDR3, the DNA is TGTGCCAGCAGACCGGACAGGGTCGGGGAGCAGTACTTC.

This clonotype appeared many times. This chain uses TRBV6-1 with TRBJ2-1; D might be TRBD1 or TRBD2, each matching 5 bases. Trimming took 9 bases from V and 6 from J, leaving 21 bases between them. The CDR3 length is 15 residues. CDR1 and CDR2 (germline): MNHNS, SASEGT. The CDR3 reads CASASNPGPTNEQFF. In DNA, the CDR3 is TGTGCCAGTGCGTCGAATCCGGGACCGACCAATGAGCAGTTCTTC.